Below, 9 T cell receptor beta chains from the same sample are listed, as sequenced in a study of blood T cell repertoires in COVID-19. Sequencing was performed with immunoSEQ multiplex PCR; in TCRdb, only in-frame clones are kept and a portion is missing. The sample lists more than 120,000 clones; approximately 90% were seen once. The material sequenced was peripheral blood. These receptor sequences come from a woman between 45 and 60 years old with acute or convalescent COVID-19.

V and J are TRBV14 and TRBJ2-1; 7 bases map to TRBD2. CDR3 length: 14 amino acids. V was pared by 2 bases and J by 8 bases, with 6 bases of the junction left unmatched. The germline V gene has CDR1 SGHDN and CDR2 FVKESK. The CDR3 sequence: CASSQIRLADEQFF. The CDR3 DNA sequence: TGTGCCAGCAGCCAAATTCGACTAGCCGATGAGCAGTTCTTC.

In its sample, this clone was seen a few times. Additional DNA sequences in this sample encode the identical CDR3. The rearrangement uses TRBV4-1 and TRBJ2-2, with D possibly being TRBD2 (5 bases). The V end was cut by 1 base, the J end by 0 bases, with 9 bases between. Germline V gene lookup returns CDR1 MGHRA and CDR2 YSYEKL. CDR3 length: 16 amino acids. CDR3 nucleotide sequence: TGCGCCAGCAGCCAAGCCAGCGGCGCGAACACCGGGGAGCTGTTTTTT. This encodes CASSQASGANTGELFF.

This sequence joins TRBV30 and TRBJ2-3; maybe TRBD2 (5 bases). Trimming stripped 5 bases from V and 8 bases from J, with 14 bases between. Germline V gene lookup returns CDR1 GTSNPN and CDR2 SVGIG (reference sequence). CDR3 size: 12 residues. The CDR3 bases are TGTGCCTGGGGTTCCCTTCGGGGTACGCAGTATTTT. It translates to CAWGSLRGTQYF.

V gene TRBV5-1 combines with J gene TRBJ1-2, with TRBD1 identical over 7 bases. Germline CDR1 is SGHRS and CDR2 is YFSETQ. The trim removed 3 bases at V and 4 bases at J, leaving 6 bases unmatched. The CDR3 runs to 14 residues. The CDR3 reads CASSSGTASYGYTF. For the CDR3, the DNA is TGCGCCAGCAGCTCGGGGACAGCCTCCTATGGCTACACCTTC.

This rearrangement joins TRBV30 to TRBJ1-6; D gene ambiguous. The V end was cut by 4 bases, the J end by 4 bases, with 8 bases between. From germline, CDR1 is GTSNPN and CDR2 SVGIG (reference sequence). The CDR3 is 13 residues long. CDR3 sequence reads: CAWNGQYNSPLHF. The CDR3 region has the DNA TGTGCCTGGAATGGTCAGTATAATTCACCCCTCCACTTT.

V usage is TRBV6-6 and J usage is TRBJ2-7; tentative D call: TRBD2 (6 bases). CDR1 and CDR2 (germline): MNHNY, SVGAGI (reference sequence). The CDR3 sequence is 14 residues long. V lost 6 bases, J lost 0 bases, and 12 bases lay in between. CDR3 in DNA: TGTGCCAGCAGGGAGGGTCAGAGCTCCTACGAGCAGTACTTC. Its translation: CASREGQSSYEQYF.

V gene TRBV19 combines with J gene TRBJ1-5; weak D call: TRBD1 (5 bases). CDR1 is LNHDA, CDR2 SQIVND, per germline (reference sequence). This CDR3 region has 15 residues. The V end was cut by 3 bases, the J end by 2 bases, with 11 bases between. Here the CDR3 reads CASSINGGGNQPQHF. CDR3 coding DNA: TGTGCCAGTAGTATCAACGGAGGGGGCAATCAGCCCCAGCATTTT.

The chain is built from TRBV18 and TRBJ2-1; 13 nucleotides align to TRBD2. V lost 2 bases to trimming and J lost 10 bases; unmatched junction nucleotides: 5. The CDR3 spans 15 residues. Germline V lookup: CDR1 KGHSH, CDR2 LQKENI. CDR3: CASSPSGTSGIEQFF. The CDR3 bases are TGTGCCAGCTCACCATCCGGGACTAGCGGGATAGAGCAGTTCTTC.

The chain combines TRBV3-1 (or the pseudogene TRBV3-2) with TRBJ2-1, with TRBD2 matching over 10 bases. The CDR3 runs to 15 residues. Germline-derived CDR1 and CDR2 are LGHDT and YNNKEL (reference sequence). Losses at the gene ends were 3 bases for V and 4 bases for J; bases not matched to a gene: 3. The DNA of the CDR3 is TGTGCCAGCAGCCAGCTAGCGGGGGTTTACAATGAGCAGTTCTTC. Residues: CASSQLAGVYNEQFF.